This T cell receptor beta chain was observed in a study of spatial heterogeneity in lung cancer. Overall study results and limits: Blood showed ubiquitous tumor TCRs more often at resection than at routine follow-up.

Only a few counts were recorded for this clonotype. What it binds is unknown. TCRdb analysed the 5' RACE reads with MiXCR anew, one entry per CDR3 protein. The sample lists roughly 120,000 distinct CDR3 sequences; 11% were seen once. Time point specified: blood at routine non-recurrence follow-up after resection. Unsorted whole RNA samples from tumor, nontumor lung or frozen PBMC were sequenced. This CDR3 spans 16 amino acids. V gave up 2 bases and J gave up 4 bases; unmatched junction bases: 7. Germline V CDR1 and CDR2: SGHNT, YYREEE (reference sequence). The chain employs TRBV5-4 and TRBJ1-4; 8 nucleotides agree with TRBD1. This clonotype was obtained from a female donor with early-stage non-small cell lung cancer. The sample here was PBMCs, taken at follow-up. The CDR3 sequence is CASSFRTGGNNEKLFF. CDR3 in DNA: TGTGCCAGCAGCTTTCGCACAGGGGGAAATAATGAAAAACTGTTTTTT.